The 2 T cell receptor beta chains below all came from one sample that was sequenced in a study of response to subunit inactivated influenza vaccine. TCRdb passed the RT-PCR reads through MiXCR, listing each CDR3 protein once. The top ten clones hold about a tenth of a sample with roughly 780,000 distinct CDR3 sequences, around a sixth of them seen once. The source was PBMCs from blood, collected 5 to 6 days after vaccination. These receptors originate from a man between 45 and 60 years old who received an inactivated influenza vaccine.

This clonotype was detected only a few times. This chain connects TRBV6-5 to TRBJ2-5, with a possible D match to TRBD2 (6 bases). CDR3 length: 12 residues. Deletions cut 6 bases from V and 4 bases from J, with 9 bases between. Germline-derived CDR1 and CDR2 are MNHEY and SVGAGI. The CDR3 spells CASRQGGETQYF. The CDR3, as DNA: TGTGCCAGCAGGCAGGGAGGAGAGACCCAGTACTTC.

Details on this clonotype: A read error may explain this, as a much larger clone is one base away. J is TRBJ2-3 and V is TRBV5-5; TRBD2 matches 12 bases. The J segment lost 4 bases and the V segment lost 4 bases, leaving 4 bases of the junction unmatched. The CDR3 is 15 amino acids. CDR1 SGHKS and CDR2 YYEKEE come from the germline V gene (reference sequence). In DNA, the CDR3 is TGTGCCAGCAGCCAACTAGCGGGGGGAGCAGATACGCAGTATTTT. It translates to CASSQLAGGADTQYF.